Listed below are T cell receptor beta chains from one sample, sequenced in a study of blood T cell repertoires in COVID-19. Profiling relied on immunoSEQ multiplex PCR, and the TCRdb table lists in-frame clones only, not all of them. The profile shows some 220,000 clones, less than 85% of them singletons. Input material: peripheral blood. These receptors were taken from a woman in her 70s with acute or convalescent COVID-19. CDR3s leave out the opening cysteine and the closing phenylalanine or tryptophan. Fields, in order: V gene, D gene, J gene, clone size, CDR3 length, CDR3 protein. D genes are given only for firm matches. Expanded clones get a size class; other rows say once, few or many, or leave the size out.

V: TRBV24-1; D: NA; J: TRBJ2-2; size: NA; length: 13; CDR3: ATSDLQGGTGELF
V: TRBV6-2/TRBV6-3; D: NA; J: TRBJ1-2; size: NA; length: 10; CDR3: ASSYDSYGYT
V: TRBV24-1; D: NA; J: TRBJ1-4; size: NA; length: 12; CDR3: ATSDSGQNEKLF
V: TRBV6-2/TRBV6-3; D: TRBD2; J: TRBJ2-5; size: NA; length: 14; CDR3: ASSYSRGSGRETQY
V: TRBV7-2; D: TRBD2; J: TRBJ2-7; size: NA; length: 13; CDR3: ASSPRTSGGYEQY
V: TRBV25-1; D: NA; J: TRBJ1-6; size: few; length: 13; CDR3: ASSPGGLSSSPLH
V: TRBV28; D: TRBD2; J: TRBJ2-5; size: few; length: 12; CDR3: ASSLGLARETQY
V: TRBV6-4; D: TRBD2; J: TRBJ2-3; size: NA; length: 14; CDR3: ASKLLAGGPRDTQY
V: TRBV5-1; D: TRBD1; J: TRBJ2-1; size: NA; length: 15; CDR3: ASSSISTGISYNEQF
V: TRBV6-5; D: NA; J: TRBJ1-4; size: NA; length: 13; CDR3: ARGGGSWANEKLF
V: TRBV5-1; D: NA; J: TRBJ2-6; size: NA; length: 13; CDR3: ASSYDNSGANVLT
V: TRBV29-1; D: NA; J: TRBJ1-3; size: NA; length: 11; CDR3: SVPGAGGNTIY
V: TRBV3-1/TRBV3-2; D: TRBD1; J: TRBJ2-2; size: NA; length: 15; CDR3: ASSQDVRTGGTGELF
V: TRBV5-1; D: TRBD1; J: TRBJ1-2; size: NA; length: 10; CDR3: ASSYGQGGHH
V: TRBV27; D: TRBD2; J: TRBJ2-1; size: NA; length: 13; CDR3: ASGMGLAAYNEQF
V: TRBV4-1; D: TRBD1; J: TRBJ2-3; size: NA; length: 13; CDR3: ASSRGQGATDTQY
V: TRBV5-1; D: NA; J: TRBJ2-7; size: NA; length: 11; CDR3: ASSLQGNYEQY
V: TRBV18; D: TRBD1; J: TRBJ2-7; size: NA; length: 12; CDR3: ASSPGTGGYEQY
V: TRBV3-1/TRBV3-2; D: TRBD1; J: TRBJ1-2; size: NA; length: 13; CDR3: ASSRGQGDNYGYT
V: TRBV18; D: NA; J: TRBJ2-3; size: NA; length: 16; CDR3: ASSRLVQDRLGTDTQY
V: TRBV4-1; D: TRBD1; J: TRBJ1-2; size: NA; length: 14; CDR3: ASSQGQGELSYGYT